This TCR beta chain was found in a study of blood T cell repertoires in COVID-19. Recovered status applied to Cohort 3 donors who had two consecutive negative PCRs. It also applied to those with clearance or with symptom resolution. Germline lookup yields CDR1 SGHTS and CDR2 YDEGEE. The CDR3 is 15 residues long. The V and J ends lost 2 bases and 7 bases respectively, with 19 bases between them. Sequencing was performed with immunoSEQ multiplex PCR; in TCRdb, only in-frame clones are kept and a portion is missing. The profile covers some 200,000 clones, with around 92% appearing a single time and around 8.4% taken by the ten largest.

This TCR derives from a woman aged 18-35 years who had recovered from COVID-19. The sample comprised PBMCs or T cells enriched from blood (not recorded which). This chain connects TRBV5-8 to TRBJ2-7; tentative D call: TRBD1 (5 bases). CDR3: CASSFQTVERREQYF. DNA of the CDR3: TGTGCCAGCAGCTTTCAGACAGTCGAAAGAAGGGAGCAGTACTTC.